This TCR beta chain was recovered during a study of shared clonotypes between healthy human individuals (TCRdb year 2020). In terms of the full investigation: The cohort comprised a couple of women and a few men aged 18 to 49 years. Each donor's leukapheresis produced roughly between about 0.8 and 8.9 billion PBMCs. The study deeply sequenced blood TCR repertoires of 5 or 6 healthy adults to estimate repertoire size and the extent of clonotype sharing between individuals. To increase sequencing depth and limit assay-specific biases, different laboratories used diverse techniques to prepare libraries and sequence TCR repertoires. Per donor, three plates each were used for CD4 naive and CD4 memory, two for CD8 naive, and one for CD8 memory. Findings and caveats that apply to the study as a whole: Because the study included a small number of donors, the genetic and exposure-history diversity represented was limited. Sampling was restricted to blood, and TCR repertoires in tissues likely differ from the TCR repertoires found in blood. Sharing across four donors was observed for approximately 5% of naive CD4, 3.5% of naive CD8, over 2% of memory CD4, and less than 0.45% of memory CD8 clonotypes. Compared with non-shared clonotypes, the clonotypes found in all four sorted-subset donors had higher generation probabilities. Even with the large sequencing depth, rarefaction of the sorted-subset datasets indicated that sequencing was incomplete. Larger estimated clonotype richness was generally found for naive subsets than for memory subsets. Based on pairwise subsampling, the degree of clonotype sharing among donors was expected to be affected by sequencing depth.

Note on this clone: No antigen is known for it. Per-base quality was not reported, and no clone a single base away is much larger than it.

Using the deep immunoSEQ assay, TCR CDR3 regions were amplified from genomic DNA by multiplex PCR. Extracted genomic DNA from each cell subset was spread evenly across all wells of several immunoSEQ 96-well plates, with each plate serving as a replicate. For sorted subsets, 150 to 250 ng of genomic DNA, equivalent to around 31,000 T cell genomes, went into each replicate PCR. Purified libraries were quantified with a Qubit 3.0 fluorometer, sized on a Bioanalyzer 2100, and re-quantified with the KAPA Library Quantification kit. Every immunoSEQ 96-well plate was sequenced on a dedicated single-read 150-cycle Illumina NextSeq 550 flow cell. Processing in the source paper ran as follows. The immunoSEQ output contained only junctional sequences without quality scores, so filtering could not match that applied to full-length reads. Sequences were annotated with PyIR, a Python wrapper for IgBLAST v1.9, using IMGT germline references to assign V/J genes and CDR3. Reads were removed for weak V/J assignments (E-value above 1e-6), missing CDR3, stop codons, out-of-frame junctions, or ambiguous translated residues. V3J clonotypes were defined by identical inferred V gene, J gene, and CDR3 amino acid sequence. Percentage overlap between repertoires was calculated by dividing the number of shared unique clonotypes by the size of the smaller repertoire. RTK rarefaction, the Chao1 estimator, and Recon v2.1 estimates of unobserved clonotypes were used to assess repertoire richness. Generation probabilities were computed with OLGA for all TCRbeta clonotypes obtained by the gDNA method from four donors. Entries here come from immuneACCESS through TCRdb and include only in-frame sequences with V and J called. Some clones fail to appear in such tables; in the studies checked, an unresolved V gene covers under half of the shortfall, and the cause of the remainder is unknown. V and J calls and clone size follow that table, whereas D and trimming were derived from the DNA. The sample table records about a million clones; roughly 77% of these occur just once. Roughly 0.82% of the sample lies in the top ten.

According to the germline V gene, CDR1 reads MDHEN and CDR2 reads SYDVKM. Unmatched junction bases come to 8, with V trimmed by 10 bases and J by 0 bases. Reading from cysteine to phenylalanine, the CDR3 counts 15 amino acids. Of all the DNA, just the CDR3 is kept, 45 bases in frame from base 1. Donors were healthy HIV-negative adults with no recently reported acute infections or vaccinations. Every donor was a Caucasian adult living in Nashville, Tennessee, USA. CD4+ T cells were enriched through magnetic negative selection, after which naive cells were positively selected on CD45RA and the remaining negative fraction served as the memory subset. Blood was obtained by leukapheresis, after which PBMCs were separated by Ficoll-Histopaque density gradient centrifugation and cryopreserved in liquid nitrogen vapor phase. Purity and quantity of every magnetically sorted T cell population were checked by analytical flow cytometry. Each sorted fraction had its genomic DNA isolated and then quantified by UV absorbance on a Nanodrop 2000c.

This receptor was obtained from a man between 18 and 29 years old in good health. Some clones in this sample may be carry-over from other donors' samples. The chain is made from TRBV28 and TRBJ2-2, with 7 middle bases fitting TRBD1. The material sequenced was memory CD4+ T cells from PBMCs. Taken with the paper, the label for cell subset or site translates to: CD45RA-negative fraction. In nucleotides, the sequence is TGTGCCACCCTGAGGGGGCAGACGAACACCGGGGAGCTGTTTTTT. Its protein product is CATLRGQTNTGELFF.